The rows below give T cell receptor beta chains drawn from one sample of a study of vaccination and CD4 T cells after COVID-19. MiXCR, applied by TCRdb to the PCR reads, yields one record per CDR3 protein. The sample includes about 20,000 distinct CDR3 sequences, around 42% of them seen just once. The antigens of these receptors remain unknown. The specimen was CD4+ T cells from blood, cultured in vitro, collected after SARS-CoV-2 vaccination. The receptors come from a human donor who had recovered from COVID-19. The CDR3 runs from the conserved cysteine through the conserved F or W. Fields, in order: CDR3 length, V gene, D gene, clone size, J gene, CDR3 DNA, CDR3 protein. D genes are given only for firm matches. Clone size is stated in some rows and not others, as once, few, many or a class when expanded.

15	TRBV7-9	TRBD1	few	TRBJ2-1	TGTGCCAGCAGCTTAGGTTCCGGGACAGGGAATGAGCAGTTCTTC	CASSLGSGTGNEQFF
13	TRBV6-1	-	-	TRBJ1-1	TGTGCCAGCAGTAAGACAGCGGCCACTGAAGCTTTCTTT	CASSKTAATEAFF
17	TRBV7-9	-	few	TRBJ1-1	TGTGCCAGCAGCTTAGCGTTCCGGGGTGAAGAGGACACTGAAGCTTTCTTT	CASSLAFRGEEDTEAFF
17	TRBV20-1	TRBD2	-	TRBJ2-7	TGCAGTGCTAGAATCGAGAGTCTAGCGGGCCTCTCCTACGAGCAGTACTTC	CSARIESLAGLSYEQYF
13	TRBV20-1	-	-	TRBJ1-2	TGCAGTGCTAGAGTCTGGGGGCATCAGGGCTACACCTTC	CSARVWGHQGYTF
16	TRBV20-1	TRBD1	-	TRBJ2-3	TGCAGTGCTACAGTACGCACAGGGGGCGTCACAGATACGCAGTATTTT	CSATVRTGGVTDTQYF
12	TRBV6-1	TRBD2	-	TRBJ2-1	TGTGCCAGCAGGAGAAGCGGGGGCGTCGAGTTCTTC	CASRRSGGVEFF
15	TRBV20-1	TRBD1	-	TRBJ1-2	TGCAGTGCTAGGGGGGAGGACAGGGGTGCCTATGGCTACACCTTC	CSARGEDRGAYGYTF
20	TRBV4-1	TRBD2	-	TRBJ2-1	TGCGCCAGCAGCCAAGGGCTACTAGCGGGAGGCCGTCAAGTACACAATGAGCAGTTCTTC	CASSQGLLAGGRQVHNEQFF
15	TRBV19	-	few	TRBJ1-2	TGTGCCAGTACCAAAGAGACGGGACTTAACTATGGCTACACCTTC	CASTKETGLNYGYTF
15	TRBV10-3	TRBD1	-	TRBJ2-7	TGTGCCATCAGCAGAGACCGGGACAGGGGCTACGAGCAGTACTTC	CAISRDRDRGYEQYF
13	TRBV28	-	-	TRBJ2-3	TGTGCCAGCAGCCGGCGGGACACAGATACGCAGTATTTT	CASSRRDTDTQYF
13	TRBV2	-	-	TRBJ1-1	TGTGCCAGCAGTGAACGGGAGAACACTGAAGCTTTCTTT	CASSERENTEAFF
17	TRBV7-9	TRBD1	few	TRBJ2-7	TGTGCCAGCAGCCCCAACCCCGGGACAGGGGGCATTTACGAGCAGTACTTC	CASSPNPGTGGIYEQYF
14	TRBV30	-	-	TRBJ1-4	TGTGCCTGGAGTGTACCCCAGTGGGATGAAAAACTGTTTTTT	CAWSVPQWDEKLFF
11	TRBV7-2	-	few	TRBJ1-1	TGTGCCAGCAGCCGAGACACTGAAGCTTTCTTT	CASSRDTEAFF
17	TRBV20-1	TRBD2	-	TRBJ2-1	TGCAGTGCTCCCCGTTGGGATAGCGGGGGGGTTTACAATGAGCAGTTCTTC	CSAPRWDSGGVYNEQFF
17	TRBV27	TRBD2	-	TRBJ2-5	TGTGCCAGCAGCCCCCGGGGGGGTGAGCGGCTCTCAGGGACCCAGTACTTC	CASSPRGGERLSGTQYF
20	TRBV12-3/TRBV12-4	TRBD1	once	TRBJ2-4	TGTGCCAGCAGTTTATCGGGCCGCAGGGGGCTCCGACTAGCCAAAAACATTCAGTACTTC	CASSLSGRRGLRLAKNIQYF
12	TRBV7-8	-	-	TRBJ2-1	TGTGCCAGCAGCCCCGACGCCTATGAGCAGTTCTTC	CASSPDAYEQFF
16	TRBV4-2	TRBD1	-	TRBJ2-7	TGTGCCAGCAGCCCTGGACAGGGGAAGGGCTCCTACGAGCAGTACTTC	CASSPGQGKGSYEQYF
15	TRBV28	-	-	TRBJ1-1	TGTGCCAGCAGTTTAGTGGGGAAGATGAACACTGAAGCTTTCTTT	CASSLVGKMNTEAFF
12	TRBV15	-	few	TRBJ2-7	TGTGCCACCAGCAGAGCAAACTACGAGCAGTACTTC	CATSRANYEQYF
16	TRBV24-1	-	few	TRBJ2-5	TGTGCCACCAGTGATTTCCCTAGCGGAGGGGGGGAGACCCAGTACTTC	CATSDFPSGGGETQYF
13	TRBV7-9	-	-	TRBJ1-3	TGTGCCAGCAGCTTAGGCTCTGGAAACACCATATATTTT	CASSLGSGNTIYF
14	TRBV10-3	-	-	TRBJ1-5	TGTGCCATCAGTGGACCGGGACAAAATCAGCCCCAGCATTTT	CAISGPGQNQPQHF
15	TRBV20-1	TRBD2	once	TRBJ2-7	TGCAGTGCTACCCCCTCTAGCGGGAGGATGTACGAGCAGTACTTC	CSATPSSGRMYEQYF
17	TRBV6-5	-	-	TRBJ1-1	TGTGCCAGCAGTTACGGTTCAGGAGGTCACATGAACACTGAAGCTTTCTTT	CASSYGSGGHMNTEAFF
13	TRBV6-1	-	-	TRBJ1-5	TGTGCCAGCAGTGAGGCAGGAGTTCAGCCCCAGCATTTT	CASSEAGVQPQHF
17	TRBV15	TRBD2	-	TRBJ2-5	TGTGCCACCAGCAGGTCCCATAGCGGGGCTAACCAAGAGACCCAGTACTTC	CATSRSHSGANQETQYF
18	TRBV19	TRBD2	-	TRBJ2-3	TGTGCCAGTAGTATAATCGGACTAGCGGGGGGGCTTACAGATACGCAGTATTTT	CASSIIGLAGGLTDTQYF
15	TRBV4-2	TRBD2	-	TRBJ2-7	TGTGCCAGCAGCCAAGGACCCCCAGCGGGAGGGCGGCAGTACTTC	CASSQGPPAGGRQYF
13	TRBV20-1	TRBD2	-	TRBJ2-5	TGCAGTGCAGCACCGGGACTAGCGGAGACCCAGTACTTC	CSAAPGLAETQYF
10	TRBV6-2/TRBV6-3	-	-	TRBJ1-6	TGTGCCAGCGGAAATTCACCCCTCCACTTT	CASGNSPLHF
17	TRBV18	TRBD1	-	TRBJ1-3	TGTGCCAGCTCACCTGTCAGGGGGACCAACTCTGGAAACACCATATATTTT	CASSPVRGTNSGNTIYF
11	TRBV6-5	-	-	TRBJ2-7	TGTGCCAGCAGTTACAGGGACGAGCAGTACTTC	CASSYRDEQYF
14	TRBV2	-	few	TRBJ1-5	TGTGCCAGCAGTACTGACGTGCTCAATCAGCCCCAGCATTTT	CASSTDVLNQPQHF
16	TRBV10-3	TRBD1	-	TRBJ1-5	TGTGCCATCAGTGATCCGACAGGGAAAGGGGGTCAGCCCCAGCATTTT	CAISDPTGKGGQPQHF
15	TRBV20-1	TRBD2	few	TRBJ2-7	TGCAGTGCCCTGGCTAGCGGGTTAAGCTCCTACGAGCAGTACTTC	CSALASGLSSYEQYF
13	TRBV6-4	-	-	TRBJ2-3	TGTGCCAGCAGTGAGTCATGGCGCGGTACGCAGTATTTT	CASSESWRGTQYF
13	TRBV20-1	-	-	TRBJ2-1	TGCAGTGCTAGGGCCGACAGAAACAATGAGCAGTTCTTC	CSARADRNNEQFF
17	TRBV24-1	-	few	TRBJ2-1	TGTGCCACCAGTGACCCTAGTAAGGGCCCGTCAGGAAATGAGCAGTTCTTC	CATSDPSKGPSGNEQFF
15	TRBV19	-	-	TRBJ1-1	TGTGCCAGTAGTATTGGAATTTCTATGAACACTGAAGCTTTCTTT	CASSIGISMNTEAFF
14	TRBV20-1	-	-	TRBJ2-7	TGCAGTGCTTCCCAGGACGAGGGTACCCACGAGCAGTACTTC	CSASQDEGTHEQYF
15	TRBV11-3	-	few	TRBJ2-2	TGTGCCAGCAGCCAAACGGTGGCTAACACCGGGGAGCTGTTTTTT	CASSQTVANTGELFF
15	TRBV24-1	TRBD1	few	TRBJ2-2	TGTGCCACCGGAAAGGACGGGACAGGGGCCGGGGAGCTGTTTTTT	CATGKDGTGAGELFF
12	TRBV7-9	-	few	TRBJ2-3	TGTGCCAGCAGCCCTTCTTCAGATACGCAGTATTTT	CASSPSSDTQYF
16	TRBV7-2	-	-	TRBJ1-2	TGTGCCAGCAGCCCCCCGGGGTCACAAGTCGGCGGTGGCTACACCTTC	CASSPPGSQVGGGYTF
15	TRBV20-1	TRBD2	-	TRBJ2-1	TGCAGTGCCGCGGAGCGGCTAGCGGGGAACAATGAGCAGTTCTTC	CSAAERLAGNNEQFF
15	TRBV6-1	-	few	TRBJ1-5	TGTGCCAGCAGACCCCCGGGCTCCAGCAATCAGCCCCAGCATTTT	CASRPPGSSNQPQHF
15	TRBV6-1	TRBD1	-	TRBJ1-5	TGTGCCAGCAGGGAATTCACAGGGGGGGGTCAGCCCCAGCATTTT	CASREFTGGGQPQHF
13	TRBV9	TRBD1	-	TRBJ1-2	TGTGCCAGCAGCGCGACAGGGTCCTATGGCTACACCTTC	CASSATGSYGYTF
16	TRBV5-1	TRBD1	-	TRBJ2-7	TGCGCCAGCAGTCGTTCGGCGACAGGGAACTCCTACGAGCAGTACTTC	CASSRSATGNSYEQYF